This TCR beta chain came from a study of cytomegalovirus exposure and HLA in healthy donors. The study's findings and limits: About 90% or about 30% of the time was how often most TCR beta V segments were productive, according to an earlier analysis. In a later analysis, at a false discovery rate of 0.05, under 20,000 TCR beta sequences were associated with HLA alleles. Researchers left out some V segments, among them TRBV6-2 and TRBV6-3, as indistinguishable.

CDR3 length: 16 residues. The V gene end was trimmed by 2 bases and the J gene end by 6 bases; junction bases not matched to a gene: 11. The germline V gene has CDR1 KGHSH and CDR2 LQKENI. Amplification used 60 Vbeta primers and 13 Jbeta primers. Only in-frame clones appear in the TCRdb table, and some are missing; sequencing was by immunoSEQ multiplex PCR. The sample has about 190,000 clones, 82% seen once; the top ten hold 0.7% to 0.95%. For this clone: Its antigen remains unidentified.

The receptor was isolated from a woman aged 18-29 years in good health and CMV-seronegative. V is TRBV18 and J is TRBJ2-7, with 9 nucleotides matching TRBD1. The sample taken for sequencing was PBMCs. CDR3 in DNA: TGTGCCAGCTCACCAGTCGACCCGGGACAGGGAACCGAGCAGTACTTC. As protein: CASSPVDPGQGTEQYF.